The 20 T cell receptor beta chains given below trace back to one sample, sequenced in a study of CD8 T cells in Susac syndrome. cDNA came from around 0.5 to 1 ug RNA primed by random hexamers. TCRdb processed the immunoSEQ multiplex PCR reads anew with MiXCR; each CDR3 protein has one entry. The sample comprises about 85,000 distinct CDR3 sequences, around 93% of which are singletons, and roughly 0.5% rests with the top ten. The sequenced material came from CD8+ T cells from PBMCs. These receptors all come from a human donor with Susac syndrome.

CDR3 region: CASSQGSNQPQHF. Written as DNA, the CDR3 is TGTGCCAGCAGCCAGGGGAGCAATCAGCCCCAGCATTTT. This sequence joins TRBV16 and TRBJ1-5; D uncertain. Trimming pared 3 bases from V and 1 base from J, leaving 4 bases between. Per germline, CDR1 KGHSY and CDR2 FQNENV. The CDR3 consists of 13 residues.

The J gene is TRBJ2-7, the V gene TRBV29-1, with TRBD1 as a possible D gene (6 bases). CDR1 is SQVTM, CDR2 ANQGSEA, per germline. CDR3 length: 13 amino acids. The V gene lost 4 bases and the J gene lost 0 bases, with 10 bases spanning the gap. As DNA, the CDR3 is TGCAGCGTTGGGTCGGACAGCTCCTACGAGCAGTACTTC. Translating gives CSVGSDSSYEQYF.

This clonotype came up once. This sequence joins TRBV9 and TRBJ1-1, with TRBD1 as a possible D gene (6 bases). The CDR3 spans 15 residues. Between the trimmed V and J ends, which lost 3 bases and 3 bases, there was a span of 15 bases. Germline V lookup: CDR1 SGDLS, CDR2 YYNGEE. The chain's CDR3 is CASSASQGWDTEAFF. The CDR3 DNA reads TGTGCCAGCAGCGCTTCACAGGGATGGGACACTGAAGCTTTCTTT.

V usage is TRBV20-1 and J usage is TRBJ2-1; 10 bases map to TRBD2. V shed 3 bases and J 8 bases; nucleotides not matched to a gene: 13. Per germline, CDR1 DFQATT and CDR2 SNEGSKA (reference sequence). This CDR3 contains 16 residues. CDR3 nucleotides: TGCAGTGCTAGGAAGCCGGGACTAGCGATGGAGGATGAGCAGTTCTTC. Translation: CSARKPGLAMEDEQFF.

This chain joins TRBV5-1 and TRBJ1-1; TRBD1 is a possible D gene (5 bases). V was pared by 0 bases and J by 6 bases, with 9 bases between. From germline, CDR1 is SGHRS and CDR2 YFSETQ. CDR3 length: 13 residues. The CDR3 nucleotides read TGCGCCAGCAGCTTGGAGGGGATGCCTGAAGCTTTCTTT. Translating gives CASSLEGMPEAFF.

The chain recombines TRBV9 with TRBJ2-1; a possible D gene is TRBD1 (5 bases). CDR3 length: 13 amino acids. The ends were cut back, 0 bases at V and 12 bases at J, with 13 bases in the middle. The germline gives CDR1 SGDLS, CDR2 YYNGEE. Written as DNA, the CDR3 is TGTGCCAGCAGCGTAGGGGGCGACCCCAGGCAGTTCTTC. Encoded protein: CASSVGGDPRQFF.

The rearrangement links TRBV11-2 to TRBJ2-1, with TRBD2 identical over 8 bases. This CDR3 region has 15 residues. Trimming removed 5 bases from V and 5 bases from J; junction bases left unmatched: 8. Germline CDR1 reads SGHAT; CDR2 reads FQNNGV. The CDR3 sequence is CASSKSGSINNEQFF. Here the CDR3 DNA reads TGTGCCAGCAGCAAAAGCGGGAGTATAAACAATGAGCAGTTCTTC.

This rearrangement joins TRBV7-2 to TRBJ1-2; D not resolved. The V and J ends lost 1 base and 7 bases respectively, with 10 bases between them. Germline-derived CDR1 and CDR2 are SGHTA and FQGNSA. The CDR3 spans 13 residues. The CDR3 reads CASSLVTAAGYTF. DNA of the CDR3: TGTGCCAGCAGCTTAGTTACCGCGGCTGGCTACACCTTC.

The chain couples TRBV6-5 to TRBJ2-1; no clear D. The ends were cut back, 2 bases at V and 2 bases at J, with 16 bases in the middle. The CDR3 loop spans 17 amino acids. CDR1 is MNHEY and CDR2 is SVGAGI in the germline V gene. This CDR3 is CASSYSDAGEAYNEQFF. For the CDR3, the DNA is TGTGCCAGCAGTTACAGTGATGCAGGAGAGGCCTACAATGAGCAGTTCTTC.

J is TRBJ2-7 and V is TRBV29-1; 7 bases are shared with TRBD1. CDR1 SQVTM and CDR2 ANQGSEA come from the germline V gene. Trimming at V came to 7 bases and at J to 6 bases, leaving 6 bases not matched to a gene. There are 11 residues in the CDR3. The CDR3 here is CSAVGTVEQYF. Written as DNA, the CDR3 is TGCAGCGCTGTTGGGACAGTCGAGCAGTACTTC.

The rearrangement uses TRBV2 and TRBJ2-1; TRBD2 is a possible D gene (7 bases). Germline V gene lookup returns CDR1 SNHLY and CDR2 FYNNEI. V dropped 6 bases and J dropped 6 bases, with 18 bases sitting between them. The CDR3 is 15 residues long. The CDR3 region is CASRDLGGGGNEQFF. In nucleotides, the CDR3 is TGTGCCAGCAGGGACCTCGGGGGAGGGGGCAATGAGCAGTTCTTC.

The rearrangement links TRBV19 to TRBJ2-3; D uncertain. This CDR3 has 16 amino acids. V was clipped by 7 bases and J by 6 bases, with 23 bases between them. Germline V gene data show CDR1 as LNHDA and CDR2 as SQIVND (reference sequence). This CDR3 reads CASTPGWAAAWDTQYF. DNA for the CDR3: TGTGCCAGTACGCCCGGTTGGGCTGCAGCTTGGGATACGCAGTATTTT.

CDR3 nucleotide sequence: TGCAGCGTGTGGGAGTCTCAGAGGGGTTCGTATGGCTACACCTTC. Its protein product is CSVWESQRGSYGYTF. The chain uses TRBV29-1 and TRBJ1-2, with a tentative D call TRBD1 (5 bases). There are 15 residues in the CDR3. Trimming stripped 6 bases from V and 5 bases from J, with 22 bases between. Germline V gives CDR1 SQVTM, CDR2 ANQGSEA.

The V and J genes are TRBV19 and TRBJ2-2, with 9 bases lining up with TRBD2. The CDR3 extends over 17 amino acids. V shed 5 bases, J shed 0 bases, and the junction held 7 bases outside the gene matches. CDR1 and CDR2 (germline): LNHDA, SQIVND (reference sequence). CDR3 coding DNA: TGTGCCAGTAGTCTCCTGACTAGCGGACCGAACACCGGGGAGCTGTTTTTT. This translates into CASSLLTSGPNTGELFF.

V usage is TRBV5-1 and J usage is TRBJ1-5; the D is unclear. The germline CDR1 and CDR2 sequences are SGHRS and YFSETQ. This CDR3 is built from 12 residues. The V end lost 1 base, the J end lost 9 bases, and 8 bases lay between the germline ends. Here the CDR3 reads CASSLPSGPQHF. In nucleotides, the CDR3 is TGCGCCAGCAGCTTGCCCTCGGGGCCCCAGCATTTT. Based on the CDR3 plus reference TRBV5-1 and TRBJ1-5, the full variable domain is KAGVTQTPRYLIKTRGQQVTLSCSPISGHRSVSWYQQTPGQGLQFLFEYFSETQRNKGNFPGRFSGRQFSNSRSEMNVSTLELGDSALYLCASSLPSGPQHFGDGTRLSIL.

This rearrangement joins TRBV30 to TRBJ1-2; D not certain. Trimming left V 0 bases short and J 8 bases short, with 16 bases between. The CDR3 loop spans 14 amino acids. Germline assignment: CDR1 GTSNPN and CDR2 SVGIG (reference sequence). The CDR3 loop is CAWSVGGTLVGYTF. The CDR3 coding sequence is TGTGCCTGGAGTGTCGGCGGAACTTTGGTGGGCTACACCTTC.

CDR3 DNA: TGCAGCGTTGAAGCGGGACAGGGCAACTATGGCTACACCTTC. Its translation: CSVEAGQGNYGYTF. The V and J genes are TRBV29-1 and TRBJ1-2, with 9 bases lining up with TRBD1. Germline CDR1 reads SQVTM; CDR2 reads ANQGSEA. V dropped 1 base and J dropped 2; count of bases not matched to a gene: 2. The CDR3 contains 14 residues.

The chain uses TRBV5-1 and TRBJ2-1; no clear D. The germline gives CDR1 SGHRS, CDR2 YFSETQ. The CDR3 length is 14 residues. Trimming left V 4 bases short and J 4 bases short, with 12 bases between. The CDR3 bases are TGCGCCAGCAGCGCGGTCGGAGATTACAATGAGCAGTTCTTC. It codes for CASSAVGDYNEQFF.

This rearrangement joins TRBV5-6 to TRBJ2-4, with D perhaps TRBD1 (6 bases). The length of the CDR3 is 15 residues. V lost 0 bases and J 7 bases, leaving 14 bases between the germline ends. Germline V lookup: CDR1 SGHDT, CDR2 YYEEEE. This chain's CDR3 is CASSLESTGQNIQYF. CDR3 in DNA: TGTGCCAGCAGCTTGGAGTCGACAGGCCAGAACATTCAGTACTTC.

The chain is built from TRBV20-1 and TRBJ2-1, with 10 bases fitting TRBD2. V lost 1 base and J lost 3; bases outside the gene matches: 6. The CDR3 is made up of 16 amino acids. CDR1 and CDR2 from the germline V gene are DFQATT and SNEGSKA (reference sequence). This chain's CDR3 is CSARVLAGINYNEQFF. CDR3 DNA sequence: TGCAGTGCTAGAGTACTAGCGGGAATAAACTACAATGAGCAGTTCTTC.